This TCR beta chain came from a study of blood T cell repertoires in COVID-19. Study context: Collection of acute and convalescent COVID-19 samples took place in the United States, Italy and Spain. Sample material is recorded as cDNA or gDNA derived from T cells, B-cell-depleted T cells, or PBMCs.

As processed by the authors: Nucleated cell number was recorded as an estimate derived from reference gene primer amplification. This table comes from immunoSEQ multiplex PCR, and its TCRdb copy is limited to in-frame clones, with some not included. V and J calls plus clone size are reproduced from that table; the DNA served to infer D and trimming. This sample has 270,000 or so clones, with 85% found just once. V was shortened by 1 base and J by 3 bases, with 12 bases between the two germline ends. CDR3 length equals 15 residues. Germline lookup yields CDR1 LGHNA and CDR2 YSLEER. This rearrangement joins TRBV4-3 to TRBJ1-2, with a tentative D call TRBD1 (5 bases). The specimen was peripheral blood. This clonotype was sampled from a human donor in a cohort sampled during active COVID-19. Here the CDR3 reads CASSQVTGLYYGYTF. In nucleotides, the CDR3 is TGCGCCAGCAGCCAAGTCACAGGCCTATACTATGGCTACACCTTC.